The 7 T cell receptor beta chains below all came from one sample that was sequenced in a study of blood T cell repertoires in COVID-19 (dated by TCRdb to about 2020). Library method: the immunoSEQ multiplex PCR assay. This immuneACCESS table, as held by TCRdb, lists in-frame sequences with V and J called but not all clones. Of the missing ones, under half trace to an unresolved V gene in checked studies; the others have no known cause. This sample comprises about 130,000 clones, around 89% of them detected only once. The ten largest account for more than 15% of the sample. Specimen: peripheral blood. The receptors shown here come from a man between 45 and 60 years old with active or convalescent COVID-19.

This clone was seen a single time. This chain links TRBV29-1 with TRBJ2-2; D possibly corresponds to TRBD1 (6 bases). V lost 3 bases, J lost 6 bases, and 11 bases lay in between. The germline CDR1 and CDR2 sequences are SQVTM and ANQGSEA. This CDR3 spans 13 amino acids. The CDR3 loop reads CSVDRGSAGELFF. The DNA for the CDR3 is TGCAGCGTTGACAGGGGTTCGGCCGGGGAGCTGTTTTTT.

CDR3 loop: CASSEPTGYTEAFF. The CDR3 DNA reads TGTGCCAGCAGCGAACCGACAGGGTACACTGAAGCTTTCTTT. The V call is TRBV9, the J call TRBJ1-1; 7 bases are shared with TRBD1. The CDR3 runs to 14 residues. CDR1 and CDR2 from the germline V gene are SGDLS and YYNGEE. J was trimmed by 3 bases and V by 3 bases; bases with no gene match: 5.

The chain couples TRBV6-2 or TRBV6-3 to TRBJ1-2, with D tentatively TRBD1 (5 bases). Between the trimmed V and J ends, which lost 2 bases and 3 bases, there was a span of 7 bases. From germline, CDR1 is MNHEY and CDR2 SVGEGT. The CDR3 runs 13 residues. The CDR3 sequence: CASSYPQDYGYTF. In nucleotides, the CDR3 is TGTGCCAGCAGTTACCCACAGGACTATGGCTACACCTTC.

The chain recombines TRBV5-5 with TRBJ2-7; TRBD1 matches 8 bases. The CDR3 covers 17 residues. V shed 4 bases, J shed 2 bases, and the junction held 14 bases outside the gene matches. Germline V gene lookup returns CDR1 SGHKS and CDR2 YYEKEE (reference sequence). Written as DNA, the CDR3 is TGTGCCAGCAGCATAAAACTGGAGGGGACAGGACCCTACGAGCAGTACTTC. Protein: CASSIKLEGTGPYEQYF.

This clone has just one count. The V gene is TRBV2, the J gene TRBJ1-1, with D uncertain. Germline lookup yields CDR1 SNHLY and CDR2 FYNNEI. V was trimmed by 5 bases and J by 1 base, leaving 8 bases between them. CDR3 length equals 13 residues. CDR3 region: CASSFTQNTEAFF. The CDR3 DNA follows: TGTGCCAGCAGTTTCACACAGAACACTGAAGCTTTCTTT.

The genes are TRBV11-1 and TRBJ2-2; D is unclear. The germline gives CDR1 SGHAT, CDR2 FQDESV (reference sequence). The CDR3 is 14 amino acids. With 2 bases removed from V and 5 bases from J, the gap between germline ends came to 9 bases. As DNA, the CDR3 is TGTGCCAGCAGCTTACGAACCCAGACCGGGGAGCTGTTTTTT. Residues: CASSLRTQTGELFF.

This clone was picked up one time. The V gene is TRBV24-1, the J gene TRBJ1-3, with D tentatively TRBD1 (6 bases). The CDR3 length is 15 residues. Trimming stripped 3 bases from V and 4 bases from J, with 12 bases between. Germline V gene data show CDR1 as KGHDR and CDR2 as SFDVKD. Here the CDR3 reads CATSDRDTAGNTIYF. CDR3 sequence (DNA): TGTGCCACCAGTGATAGGGACACCGCCGGAAACACCATATATTTT.